This T cell receptor (beta chain) was sequenced during a study of patients and donors after allogeneic stem cell transplantation. CDR1 and CDR2 (germline): SGHRS, YFSETQ. After removal of 3 bases from V and 2 bases from J, the junction contained 3 bases not matched to a gene. The CDR3 is 15 residues long. One entry per CDR3 protein, called by TCRdb with MiXCR from the RT-PCR reads. Of under 200,000 distinct CDR3 sequences listed, about 29% are singletons. This sequence originates from a human donor who was either an allogeneic HSCT recipient or a stem cell or donor lymphocyte infusion donor (not recorded which). It is not recorded whose cells these are; they may come from a transplant donor. The rearrangement joins TRBV5-1 to TRBJ2-7; 12 nucleotides match TRBD2. What was sequenced was blood, either unsorted or a sorted T cell fraction (not recorded which). CDR3 residues: CASSWTSGATYEQYF. CDR3 DNA sequence: TGCGCCAGCAGCTGGACTAGCGGGGCCACCTACGAGCAGTACTTC. The variable domain in full, completed from reference TRBV5-1 and TRBJ2-7, reads KAGVTQTPRYLIKTRGQQVTLSCSPISGHRSVSWYQQTPGQGLQFLFEYFSETQRNKGNFPGRFSGRQFSNSRSEMNVSTLELGDSALYLCASSWTSGATYEQYFGPGTRLTVT.